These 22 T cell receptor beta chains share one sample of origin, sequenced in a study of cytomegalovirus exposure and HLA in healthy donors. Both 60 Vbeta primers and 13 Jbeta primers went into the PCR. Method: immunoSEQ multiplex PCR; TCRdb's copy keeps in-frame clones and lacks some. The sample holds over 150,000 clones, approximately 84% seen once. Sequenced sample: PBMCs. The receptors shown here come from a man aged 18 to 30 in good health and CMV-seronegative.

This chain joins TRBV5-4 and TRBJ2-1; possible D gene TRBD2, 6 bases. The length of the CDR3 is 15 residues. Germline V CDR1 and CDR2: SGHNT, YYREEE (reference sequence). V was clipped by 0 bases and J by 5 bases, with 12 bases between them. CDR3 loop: CASSLELATHNEQFF. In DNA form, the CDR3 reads TGTGCCAGCAGCTTGGAACTAGCAACCCACAATGAGCAGTTCTTC.

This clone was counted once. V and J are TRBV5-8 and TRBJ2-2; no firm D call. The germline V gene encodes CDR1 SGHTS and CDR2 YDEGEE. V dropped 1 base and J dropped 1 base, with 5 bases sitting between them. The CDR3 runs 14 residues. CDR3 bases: TGTGCCAGCAGCTTGTTTAGGAACACCGGGGAGCTGTTTTTT. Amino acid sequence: CASSLFRNTGELFF. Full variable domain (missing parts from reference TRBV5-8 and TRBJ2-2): EAGVTQSPTHLIKTRGQQATLRCSPISGHTSVYWYQQALGLGLQFLLWYDEGEERNRGNFPPRFSGRQFPNYSSELNVNALELEDSALYLCASSLFRNTGELFFGEGSRLTVL.

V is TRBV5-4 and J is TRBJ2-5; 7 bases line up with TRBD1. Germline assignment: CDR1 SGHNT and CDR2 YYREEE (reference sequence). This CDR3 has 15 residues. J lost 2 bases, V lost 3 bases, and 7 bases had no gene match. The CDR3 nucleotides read TGTGCCAGCAGCTCTTCAGGGGGACGGCAAGAGACCCAGTACTTC. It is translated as CASSSSGGRQETQYF. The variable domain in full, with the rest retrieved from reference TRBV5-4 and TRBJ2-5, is ETGVTQSPTHLIKTRGQQVTLRCSSQSGHNTVSWYQQALGQGPQFIFQYYREEENGRGNFPPRFSGLQFPNYSSELNVNALELDDSALYLCASSSSGGRQETQYFGPGTRLLVL.

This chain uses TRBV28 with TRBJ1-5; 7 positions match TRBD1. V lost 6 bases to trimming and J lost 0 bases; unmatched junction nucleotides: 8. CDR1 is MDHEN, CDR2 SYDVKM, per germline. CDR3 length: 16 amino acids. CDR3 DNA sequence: TGTGCCAGCAGGACAGGGTCCCCCTATAGCAATCAGCCCCAGCATTTT. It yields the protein CASRTGSPYSNQPQHF.

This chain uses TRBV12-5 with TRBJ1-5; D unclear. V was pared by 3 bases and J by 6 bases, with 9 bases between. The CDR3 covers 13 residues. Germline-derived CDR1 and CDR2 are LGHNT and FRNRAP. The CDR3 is CASGLSSVQPQHF. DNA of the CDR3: TGTGCTAGTGGTTTAAGTTCAGTTCAGCCCCAGCATTTT.

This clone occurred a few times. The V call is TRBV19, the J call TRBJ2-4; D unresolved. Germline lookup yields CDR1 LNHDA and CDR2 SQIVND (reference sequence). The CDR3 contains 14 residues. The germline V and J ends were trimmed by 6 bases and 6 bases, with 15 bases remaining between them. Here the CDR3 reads CASSPTGGPNIQYF. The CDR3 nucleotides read TGTGCCAGTAGCCCGACGGGTGGCCCAAACATTCAGTACTTC. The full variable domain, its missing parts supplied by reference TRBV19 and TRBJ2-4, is DGGITQSPKYLFRKEGQNVTLSCEQNLNHDAMYWYRQDPGQGLRLIYYSQIVNDFQKGDIAEGYSVSREKKESFPLTVTSAQKNPTAFYLCASSPTGGPNIQYFGAGTRLSVL.

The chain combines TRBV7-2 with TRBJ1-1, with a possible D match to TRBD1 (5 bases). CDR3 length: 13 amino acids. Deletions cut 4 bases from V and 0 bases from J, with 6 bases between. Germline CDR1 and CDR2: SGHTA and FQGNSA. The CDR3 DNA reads TGTGCCAGCAGCTCAGGGATGAACACTGAAGCTTTCTTT. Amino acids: CASSSGMNTEAFF. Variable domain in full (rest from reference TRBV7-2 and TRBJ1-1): GAGVSQSPSNKVTEKGKDVELRCDPISGHTALYWYRQSLGQGLEFLIYFQGNSAPDKSGLPSDRFSAERTGGSVSTLTIQRTQQEDSAVYLCASSSGMNTEAFFGQGTRLTVV.

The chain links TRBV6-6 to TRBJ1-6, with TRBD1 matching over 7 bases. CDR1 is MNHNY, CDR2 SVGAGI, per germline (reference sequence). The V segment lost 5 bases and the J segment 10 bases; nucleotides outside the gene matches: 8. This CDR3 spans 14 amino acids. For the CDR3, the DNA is TGTGCCAGCAGTCCCCCGCCAGGGGGGTCACCCCTCCACTTT. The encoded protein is CASSPPPGGSPLHF.

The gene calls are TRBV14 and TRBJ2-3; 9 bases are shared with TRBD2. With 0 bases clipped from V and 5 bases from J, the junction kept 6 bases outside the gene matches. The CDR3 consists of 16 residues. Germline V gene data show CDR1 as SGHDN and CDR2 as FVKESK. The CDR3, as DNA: TGTGCCAGCAGCCAAGATTGGCTAGCGGGGATAGATACGCAGTATTTT. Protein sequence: CASSQDWLAGIDTQYF.

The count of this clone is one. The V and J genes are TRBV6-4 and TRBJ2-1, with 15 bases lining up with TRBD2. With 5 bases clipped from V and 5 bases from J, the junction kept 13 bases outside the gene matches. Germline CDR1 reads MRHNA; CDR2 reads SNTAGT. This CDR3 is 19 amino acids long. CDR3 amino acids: CASSSPGLAGGKNHNEQFF. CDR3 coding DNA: TGTGCCAGCAGTTCCCCGGGACTAGCGGGAGGCAAAAATCACAATGAGCAGTTCTTC.

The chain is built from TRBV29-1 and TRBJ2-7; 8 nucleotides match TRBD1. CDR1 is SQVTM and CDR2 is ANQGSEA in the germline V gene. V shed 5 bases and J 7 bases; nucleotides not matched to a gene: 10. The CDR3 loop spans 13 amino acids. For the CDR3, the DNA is TGCAGCGTTCGACAGGGGACATTGCGGGAGCAGTACTTC. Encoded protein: CSVRQGTLREQYF.

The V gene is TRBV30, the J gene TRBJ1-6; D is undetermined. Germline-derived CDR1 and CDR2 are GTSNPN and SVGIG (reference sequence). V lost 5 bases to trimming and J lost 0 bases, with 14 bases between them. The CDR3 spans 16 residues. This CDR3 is CAWAIGRSSYNSPLHF. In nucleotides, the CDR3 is TGTGCCTGGGCCATAGGGAGGAGCTCCTATAATTCACCCCTCCACTTT.

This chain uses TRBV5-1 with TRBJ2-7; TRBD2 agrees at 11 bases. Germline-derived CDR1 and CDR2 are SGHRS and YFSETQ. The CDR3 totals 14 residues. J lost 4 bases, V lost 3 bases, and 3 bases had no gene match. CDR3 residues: CASSSGTSGYEQYF. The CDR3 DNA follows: TGCGCCAGCAGCTCCGGGACTAGCGGATACGAGCAGTACTTC.

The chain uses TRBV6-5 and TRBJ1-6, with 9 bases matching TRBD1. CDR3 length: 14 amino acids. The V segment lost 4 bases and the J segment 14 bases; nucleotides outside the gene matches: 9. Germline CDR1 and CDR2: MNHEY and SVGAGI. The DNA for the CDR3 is TGTGCCAGCAGTTTGGGACAGGGAGGAAGAGCCCTCCACTTT. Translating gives CASSLGQGGRALHF.

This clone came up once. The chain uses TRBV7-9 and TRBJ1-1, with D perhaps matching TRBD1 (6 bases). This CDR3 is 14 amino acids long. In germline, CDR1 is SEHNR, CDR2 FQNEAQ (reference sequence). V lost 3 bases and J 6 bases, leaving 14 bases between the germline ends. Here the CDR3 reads CASSFQGIHAEAFF. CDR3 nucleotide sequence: TGTGCCAGCAGCTTTCAGGGGATTCACGCTGAAGCTTTCTTT.

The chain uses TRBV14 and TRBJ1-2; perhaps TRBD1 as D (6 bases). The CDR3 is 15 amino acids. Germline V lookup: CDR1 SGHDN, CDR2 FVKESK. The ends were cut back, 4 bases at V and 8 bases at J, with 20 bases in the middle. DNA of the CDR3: TGTGCCAGCAGCCCCTGGGGAGCACAGGGTGGCGGCTACACCTTC. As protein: CASSPWGAQGGGYTF.

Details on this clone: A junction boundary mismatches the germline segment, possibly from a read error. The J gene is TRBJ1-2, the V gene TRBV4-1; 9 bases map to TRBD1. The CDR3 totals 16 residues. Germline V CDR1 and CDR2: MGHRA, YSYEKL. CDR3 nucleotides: TGCGCCAGCGGCCAGAGCAGACAGGGGGTTTTGTATGGCTACACCTTC. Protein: CASGQSRQGVLYGYTF.

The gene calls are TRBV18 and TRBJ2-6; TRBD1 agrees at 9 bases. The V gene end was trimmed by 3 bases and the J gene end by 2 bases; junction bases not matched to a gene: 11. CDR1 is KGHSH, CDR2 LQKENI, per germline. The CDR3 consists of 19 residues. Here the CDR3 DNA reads TGTGCCAGCTCACCTTCGTATCGGACAGGGGTCACTGGGGCCAACGTCCTGACTTTC. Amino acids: CASSPSYRTGVTGANVLTF.

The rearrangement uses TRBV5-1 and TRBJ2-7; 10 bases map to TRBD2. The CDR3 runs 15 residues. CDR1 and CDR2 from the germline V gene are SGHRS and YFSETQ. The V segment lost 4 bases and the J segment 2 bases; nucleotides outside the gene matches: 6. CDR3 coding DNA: TGCGCCAGCAGCAGGAATAGCGGGGGGCCCTACGAGCAGTACTTC. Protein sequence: CASSRNSGGPYEQYF.

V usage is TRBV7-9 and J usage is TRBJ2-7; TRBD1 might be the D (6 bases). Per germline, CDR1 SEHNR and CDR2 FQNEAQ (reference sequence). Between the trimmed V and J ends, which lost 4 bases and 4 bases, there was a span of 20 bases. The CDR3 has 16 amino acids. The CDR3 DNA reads TGTGCCAGCAGCTCTACTGGACAGCTGATCGGTTACGAGCAGTACTTC. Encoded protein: CASSSTGQLIGYEQYF.

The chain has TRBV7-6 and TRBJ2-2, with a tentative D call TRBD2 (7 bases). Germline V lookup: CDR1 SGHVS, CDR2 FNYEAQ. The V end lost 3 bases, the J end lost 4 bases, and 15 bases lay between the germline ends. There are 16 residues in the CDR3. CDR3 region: CASSFQGRAVTGELFF. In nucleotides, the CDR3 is TGTGCCAGCAGCTTTCAGGGGAGGGCCGTCACCGGGGAGCTGTTTTTT.

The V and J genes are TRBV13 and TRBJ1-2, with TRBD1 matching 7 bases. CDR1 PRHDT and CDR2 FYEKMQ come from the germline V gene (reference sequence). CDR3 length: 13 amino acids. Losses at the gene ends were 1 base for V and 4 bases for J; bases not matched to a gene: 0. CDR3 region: CASSLDRGYGYTF. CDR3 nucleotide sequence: TGTGCCAGCAGCTTAGACAGGGGCTATGGCTACACCTTC.